A single sample is the source of the 17 T cell receptor beta chains below, sequenced in a study of vaccination and CD4 T cells after COVID-19. Treatment denoted: 10-day PBMC culture with coronavirus spike peptide pools or control peptides (ViraFEST assay). With the Oncomine TCR Beta short-read assay, DNA from cultured CD4+ T cells was sequenced. TCRdb itself ran the PCR reads through MiXCR, one entry per CDR3 protein. Of about 9,200 distinct CDR3 sequences detected, around 61% appear once; the ten largest clones hold 30% to 35%. Their recognized antigens are unknown. Sequencing input: CD4+ T cells from blood, cultured in vitro. The receptors stem from a human donor who had recovered from COVID-19.

In its sample, this clonotype was seen a few times. The J gene is TRBJ2-7, the V gene TRBV11-3, with 7 bases lining up with TRBD1. V lost 5 bases and J lost 5; bases outside the gene matches: 12. The CDR3 loop spans 15 amino acids. CDR1 is SGHNT, CDR2 YENEEA, per germline. The DNA of the CDR3 is TGTGCCAGCAGCCCCCTTTCAGGGGGTATCGACGAGCAGTACTTC. This encodes CASSPLSGGIDEQYF.

V and J are TRBV20-1 and TRBJ1-1; 11 bases fit TRBD1. Germline V gives CDR1 DFQATT, CDR2 SNEGSKA (reference sequence). The V segment lost 5 bases and the J segment 2 bases; nucleotides outside the gene matches: 4. This CDR3 has 14 amino acids. The CDR3 protein is CSASDRGRNTEAFF. The CDR3 DNA reads as TGCAGTGCTTCGGACAGGGGGCGAAACACTGAAGCTTTCTTT.

The chain couples TRBV20-1 to TRBJ2-3, with 11 bases lining up with TRBD2. V lost 1 base and J lost 1; bases outside the gene matches: 7. Germline V gene data show CDR1 as DFQATT and CDR2 as SNEGSKA (reference sequence). The CDR3 loop spans 17 amino acids. This chain's CDR3 is CSARGLASGGRTDTQYF. CDR3 nucleotide sequence: TGCAGTGCTAGAGGCCTGGCTAGCGGGGGGCGCACAGATACGCAGTATTTT.

The gene calls are TRBV28 and TRBJ1-2; D is undetermined. Germline values: CDR1 MDHEN, CDR2 SYDVKM. The V and J ends lost 2 bases and 3 bases respectively, with 13 bases between them. The CDR3 is 15 amino acids. CDR3 in amino acids: CASSLGYRVDYGYTF. The CDR3, as DNA: TGTGCCAGCAGTTTAGGCTATAGGGTCGACTATGGCTACACCTTC.

The chain uses TRBV19 and TRBJ1-1; no clear D gene. The CDR3 sequence is 15 residues long. Germline loops: CDR1 LNHDA, CDR2 SQIVND (reference sequence). V gave up 1 base and J gave up 4 bases, with 13 bases separating them. The CDR3 here is CASSIGTTWGTEAFF. CDR3 sequence (DNA): TGTGCCAGTAGTATAGGAACGACTTGGGGCACTGAAGCTTTCTTT.

The chain couples TRBV2 to TRBJ2-2, with D perhaps matching TRBD2 (6 bases). This CDR3 has 14 residues. Per germline, CDR1 SNHLY and CDR2 FYNNEI. Trimming took off 6 bases at V and 2 bases at J, with 10 bases between the two ends. Here the CDR3 DNA reads TGTGCCAGCAGGCAACTAGCCAACACCGGGGAGCTGTTTTTT. Its protein product is CASRQLANTGELFF.

The chain is built from TRBV19 and TRBJ1-2; 10 bases fit TRBD1. The CDR3 loop spans 14 amino acids. V dropped 4 bases and J dropped 8; count of bases not matched to a gene: 7. CDR1 LNHDA and CDR2 SQIVND come from the germline V gene (reference sequence). The CDR3 region is CASSSRTGGGGYTF. The CDR3, as DNA: TGTGCCAGTAGTAGTAGGACAGGGGGTGGCGGCTACACCTTC.

This chain uses TRBV29-1 with TRBJ2-2; TRBD2 aligns across 16 bases. Germline loops: CDR1 SQVTM, CDR2 ANQGSEA. V shed 7 bases, J shed 7 bases, and the junction held 9 bases outside the gene matches. CDR3 length: 16 amino acids. As DNA, the CDR3 is TGCAGCGCCTCCGGGACTAGCGGGGGGGTAGTCGGGGAGCTGTTTTTT. This encodes CSASGTSGGVVGELFF.

This chain links TRBV30 with TRBJ1-2; 8 nucleotides align to TRBD1. Per the germline V gene, CDR1 is GTSNPN and CDR2 is SVGIG (reference sequence). The CDR3 runs to 13 residues. V shed 3 bases and J 8 bases; nucleotides not matched to a gene: 8. CDR3 in DNA: TGTGCCTGGAGCGAAAGGACAGGGAGAGGCTACACCTTC. Translation: CAWSERTGRGYTF.

J is TRBJ2-1 and V is TRBV11-3; 7 bases match TRBD1. CDR1 and CDR2 from the germline V gene are SGHNT and YENEEA. Germline trimming cut 5 bases from V and 7 bases from J; bases unmatched to any gene: 8. The CDR3 spans 14 residues. CDR3 loop: CASSPRTGTNEQFF. DNA for the CDR3: TGTGCCAGCAGCCCACGGACAGGAACAAATGAGCAGTTCTTC.

The genes are TRBV2 and TRBJ2-6; the D is unclear. From germline, CDR1 is SNHLY and CDR2 FYNNEI. V lost 2 bases and J 0 bases, leaving 11 bases between the germline ends. The length of the CDR3 is 17 residues. The chain's CDR3 is CASSETVRPSGANVLTF. In nucleotides, the CDR3 is TGTGCCAGCAGTGAAACCGTGCGCCCCTCTGGGGCCAACGTCCTGACTTTC.

This clonotype showed up just a few times. The genes are TRBV27 and TRBJ1-5; possible D gene TRBD1, 6 bases. The germline gives CDR1 MNHEY, CDR2 SMNVEV (reference sequence). The CDR3 is made up of 15 amino acids. Between the trimmed V and J ends, which lost 7 bases and 7 bases, there was a span of 20 bases. The CDR3 loop reads CASTPQGLDKQPQHF. The CDR3 DNA is TGTGCCAGCACCCCCCAGGGGCTGGATAAGCAGCCCCAGCATTTT.

The chain links TRBV7-2 to TRBJ2-3; D is undetermined. The CDR3 length is 13 residues. Germline CDR1 reads SGHTA; CDR2 reads FQGNSA. With 7 bases removed from V and 6 bases from J, the gap between germline ends came to 14 bases. The CDR3 loop is CASTPLRTDTQYF. In DNA form, the CDR3 reads TGTGCCAGCACCCCTTTGCGTACTGATACGCAGTATTTT. Full variable domain (rest looked up from reference TRBV7-2 and TRBJ2-3): GAGVSQSPSNKVTEKGKDVELRCDPISGHTALYWYRQSLGQGLEFLIYFQGNSAPDKSGLPSDRFSAERTGGSVSTLTIQRTQQEDSAVYLCASTPLRTDTQYFGPGTRLTVL.

Regarding this clonotype: Germline is not matched at one junction end, which may reflect a read error. The chain links TRBV6-1 to TRBJ1-1; D possibly corresponds to TRBD1 (5 bases). CDR3 length: 15 amino acids. Germline V gene data show CDR1 as MNHNS and CDR2 as SASEGT. This chain's CDR3 is CTSRDLGALNTEAFF. The CDR3 DNA reads as TGTACCAGCCGGGACTTAGGTGCTTTGAACACTGAAGCTTTCTTT.

By share of the sample, this clonotype is large. The rearrangement uses TRBV5-4 and TRBJ1-5, with no clear D. The CDR3 spans 16 residues. The germline V gene has CDR1 SGHNT and CDR2 YYREEE (reference sequence). The ends were cut back, 1 base at V and 5 bases at J, with 16 bases in the middle. CDR3 loop: CASSLREGGEDQPQHF. The CDR3 region has the DNA TGTGCCAGCAGCTTGAGGGAGGGAGGTGAGGATCAGCCCCAGCATTTT.

The CDR3 protein is CASSNGGTGAYEQYF. The DNA for the CDR3 is TGTGCCAGCAGTAACGGAGGGACAGGTGCCTACGAGCAGTACTTC. The rearrangement links TRBV6-1 to TRBJ2-7; 8 bases match TRBD1. Germline CDR1 MNHNS, CDR2 SASEGT. V shed 5 bases, J shed 2 bases, and the junction held 8 bases outside the gene matches. The CDR3 has 15 residues.

The chain combines TRBV11-3 with TRBJ2-1; 7 nucleotides match TRBD1. This CDR3 has 14 residues. The germline V gene has CDR1 SGHNT and CDR2 YENEEA. After removal of 5 bases from V and 10 bases from J, the junction contained 11 bases not matched to a gene. This chain's CDR3 is CASSAPGQTSEQFF. CDR3 sequence (DNA): TGTGCCAGCAGCGCTCCGGGACAGACCTCGGAGCAGTTCTTC.